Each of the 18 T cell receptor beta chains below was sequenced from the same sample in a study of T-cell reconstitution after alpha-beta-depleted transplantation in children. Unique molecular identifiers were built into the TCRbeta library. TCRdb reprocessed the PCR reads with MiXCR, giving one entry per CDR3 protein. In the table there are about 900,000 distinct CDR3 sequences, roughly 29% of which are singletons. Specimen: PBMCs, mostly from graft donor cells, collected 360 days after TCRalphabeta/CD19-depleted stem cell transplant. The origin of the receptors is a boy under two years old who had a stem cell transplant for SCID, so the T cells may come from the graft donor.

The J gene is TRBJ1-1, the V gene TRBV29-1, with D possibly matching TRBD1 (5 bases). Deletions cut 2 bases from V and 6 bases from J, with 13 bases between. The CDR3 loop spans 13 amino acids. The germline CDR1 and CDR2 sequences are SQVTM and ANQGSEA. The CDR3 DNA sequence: TGCAGCGTTGAACGGCAGGGATCTTCTGAAGCTTTCTTT. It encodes CSVERQGSSEAFF. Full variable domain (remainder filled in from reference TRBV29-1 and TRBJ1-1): SAVISQKPSRDICQRGTSLTIQCQVDSQVTMMFWYRQQPGQSLTLIATANQGSEATYESGFVIDKFPISRPNLTFSTLTVSNMSPEDSSIYLCSVERQGSSEAFFGQGTRLTVV.

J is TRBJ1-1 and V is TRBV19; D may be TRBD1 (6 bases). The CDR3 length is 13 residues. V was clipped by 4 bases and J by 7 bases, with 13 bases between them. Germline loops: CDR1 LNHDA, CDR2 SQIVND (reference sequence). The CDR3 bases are TGTGCCAGTAGTAAACAGGGTTCGGGTGAAGCTTTCTTT. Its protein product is CASSKQGSGEAFF.

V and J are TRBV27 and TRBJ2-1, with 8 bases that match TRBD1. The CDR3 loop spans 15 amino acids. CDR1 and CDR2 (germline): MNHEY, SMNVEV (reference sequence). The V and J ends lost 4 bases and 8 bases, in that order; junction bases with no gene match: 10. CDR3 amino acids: CASSYPGTGGDEQFF. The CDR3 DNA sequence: TGTGCCAGCAGTTATCCCGGGACAGGTGGAGATGAGCAGTTCTTC.

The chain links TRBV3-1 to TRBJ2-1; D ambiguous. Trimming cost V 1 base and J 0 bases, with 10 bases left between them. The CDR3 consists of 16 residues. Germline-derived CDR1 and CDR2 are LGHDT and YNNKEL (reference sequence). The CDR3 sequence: CASSQGRLASYNEQFF. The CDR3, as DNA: TGTGCCAGCAGCCAAGGACGGTTAGCCTCCTACAATGAGCAGTTCTTC.

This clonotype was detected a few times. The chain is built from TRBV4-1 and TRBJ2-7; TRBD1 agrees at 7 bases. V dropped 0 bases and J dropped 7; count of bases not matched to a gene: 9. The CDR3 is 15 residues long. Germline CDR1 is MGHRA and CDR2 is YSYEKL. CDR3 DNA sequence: TGCGCCAGCAGCCAAGATCGACAGGGAAATTATGAGCAGTACTTC. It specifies CASSQDRQGNYEQYF.

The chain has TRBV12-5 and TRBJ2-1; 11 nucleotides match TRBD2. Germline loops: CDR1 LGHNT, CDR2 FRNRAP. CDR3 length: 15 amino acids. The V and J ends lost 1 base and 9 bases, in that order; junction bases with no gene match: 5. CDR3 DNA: TGTGCTAGTGGTTTGGATCTAGCGGGGGGAGGTGAGCAGTTCTTC. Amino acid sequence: CASGLDLAGGGEQFF. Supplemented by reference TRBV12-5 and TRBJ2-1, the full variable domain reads DARVTQTPRHKVTEMGQEVTMRCQPILGHNTVFWYRQTMMQGLELLAYFRNRAPLDDSGMPKDRFSAEMPDATLATLKIQPSEPRDSAVYFCASGLDLAGGGEQFFGPGTRLTVL.

The CDR3 DNA reads TGTGCCTGGTGGACAGACTATAATTCACCCCTCCACTTT. Translating gives CAWWTDYNSPLHF. The chain recombines TRBV30 with TRBJ1-6; D may be TRBD1 (6 bases). This CDR3 has 13 amino acids. CDR1 GTSNPN and CDR2 SVGIG come from the germline V gene (reference sequence). Trimming took off 5 bases at V and 3 bases at J, with 8 bases between the two ends.

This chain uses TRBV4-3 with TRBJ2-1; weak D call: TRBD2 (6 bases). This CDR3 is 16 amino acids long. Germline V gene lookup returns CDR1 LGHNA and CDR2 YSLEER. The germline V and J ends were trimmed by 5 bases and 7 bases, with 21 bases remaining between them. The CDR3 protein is CASSLGLPLVGNEQFF. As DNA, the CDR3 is TGCGCCAGCAGCTTGGGACTCCCACTTGTTGGGAATGAGCAGTTCTTC.

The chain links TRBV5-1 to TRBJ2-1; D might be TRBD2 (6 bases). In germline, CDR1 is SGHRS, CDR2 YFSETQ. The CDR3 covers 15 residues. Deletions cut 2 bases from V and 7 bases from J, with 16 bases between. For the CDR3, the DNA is TGCGCCAGCAGCTTTGGGGGAGGAACAAGGAATGAGCAGTTCTTC. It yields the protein CASSFGGGTRNEQFF.

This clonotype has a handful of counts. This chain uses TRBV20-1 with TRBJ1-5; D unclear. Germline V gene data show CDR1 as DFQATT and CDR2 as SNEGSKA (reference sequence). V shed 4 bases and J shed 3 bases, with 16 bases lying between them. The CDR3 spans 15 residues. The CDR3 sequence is CSANAREQANQPQHF. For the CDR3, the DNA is TGCAGTGCTAATGCCCGGGAGCAGGCCAATCAGCCCCAGCATTTT.

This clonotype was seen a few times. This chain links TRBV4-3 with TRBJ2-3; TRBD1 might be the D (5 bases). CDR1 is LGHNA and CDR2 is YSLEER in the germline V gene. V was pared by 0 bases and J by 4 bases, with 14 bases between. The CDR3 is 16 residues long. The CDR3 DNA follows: TGCGCCAGCAGCCAAGAAAGAGAGAAAGGGGCAGATACGCAGTATTTT. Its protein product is CASSQEREKGADTQYF.

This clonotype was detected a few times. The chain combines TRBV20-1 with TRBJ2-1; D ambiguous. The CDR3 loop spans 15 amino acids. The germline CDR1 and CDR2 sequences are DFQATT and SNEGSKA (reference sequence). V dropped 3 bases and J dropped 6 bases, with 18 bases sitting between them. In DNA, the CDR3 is TGCAGTGCTAGTCAGAGGCCCCTCGCCAGCAATGAGCAGTTCTTC. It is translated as CSASQRPLASNEQFF.

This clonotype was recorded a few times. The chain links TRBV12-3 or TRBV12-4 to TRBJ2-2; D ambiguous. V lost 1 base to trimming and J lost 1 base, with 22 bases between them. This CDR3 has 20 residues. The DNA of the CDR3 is TGTGCCAGCAGTTTAGGATTCCCAGAGAAAATGCTCGGGAACACCGGGGAGCTGTTTTTT. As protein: CASSLGFPEKMLGNTGELFF.

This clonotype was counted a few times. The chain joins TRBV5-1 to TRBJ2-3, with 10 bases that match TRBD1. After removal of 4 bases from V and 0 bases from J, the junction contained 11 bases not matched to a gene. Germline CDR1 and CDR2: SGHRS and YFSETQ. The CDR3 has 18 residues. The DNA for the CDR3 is TGCGCCAGCAGCCCGACAGGGGGCGCAGACGGTAGCACAGATACGCAGTATTTT. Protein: CASSPTGGADGSTDTQYF.

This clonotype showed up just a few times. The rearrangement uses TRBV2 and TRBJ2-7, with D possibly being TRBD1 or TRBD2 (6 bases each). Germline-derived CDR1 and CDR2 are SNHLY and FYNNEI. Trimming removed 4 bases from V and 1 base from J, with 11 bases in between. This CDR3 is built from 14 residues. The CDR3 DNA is TGTGCCAGCAGTGGAGGGGGGCTATCCTACGAGCAGTACTTC. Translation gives CASSGGGLSYEQYF.

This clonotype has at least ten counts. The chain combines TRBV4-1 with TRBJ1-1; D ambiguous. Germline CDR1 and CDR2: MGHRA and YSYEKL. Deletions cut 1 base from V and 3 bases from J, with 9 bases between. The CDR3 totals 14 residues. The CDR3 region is CASSQGGWDTEAFF. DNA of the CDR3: TGCGCCAGCAGCCAAGGAGGCTGGGACACTGAAGCTTTCTTT.

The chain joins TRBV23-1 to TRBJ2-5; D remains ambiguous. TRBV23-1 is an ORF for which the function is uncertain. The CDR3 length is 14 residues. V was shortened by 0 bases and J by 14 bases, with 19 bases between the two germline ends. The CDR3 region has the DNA TGCGCCAGCAGTCAATCCCCCCGGGCTGCGATTGTATACTTC. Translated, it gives CASSQSPRAAIVYF.

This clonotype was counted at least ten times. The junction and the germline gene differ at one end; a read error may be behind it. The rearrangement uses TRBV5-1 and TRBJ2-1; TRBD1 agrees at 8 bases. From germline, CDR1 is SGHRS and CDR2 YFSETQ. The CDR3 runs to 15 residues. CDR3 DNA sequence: TGTGCCAGCAGCCCAGGACAGGGCCCGTACAATGAGCAGTTCTTC. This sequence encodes CASSPGQGPYNEQFF.